This passage covers 9 T cell receptor beta chains from one sample sequenced in a study of blood T cell repertoires in COVID-19. Sequencing used immunoSEQ multiplex PCR; TCRdb keeps in-frame clones, though not all of them. Found here are tens of thousands of clones, about 80% of them singletons; the top ten hold around 24%. What was sequenced was peripheral blood. All receptors come from a human donor with acute or convalescent COVID-19. The donor label of this sample is uncertain.

In the case of this clone: At one end the junction does not follow the germline gene, possibly because of a read error. The chain has TRBV9 and TRBJ2-3; tentative D call: TRBD1 (5 bases). This CDR3 is built from 13 residues. Germline-derived CDR1 and CDR2 are SGDLS and YYNGEE. CDR3 nucleotides: TGTGCCAGCAGCGTTAGTGCAGGGCCGCACATGGATTTT. Protein product: CASSVSAGPHMDF.

This clone was observed a single time. V gene TRBV6-5 combines with J gene TRBJ2-2; 7 nucleotides agree with TRBD2. The CDR3 extends over 14 amino acids. The V gene's germline CDR1 is MNHEY and CDR2 SVGAGI. The CDR3 region is CASLGQGGPGELFF. The CDR3 DNA is TGTGCTTCGCTAGGGCAGGGAGGGCCCGGGGAGCTGTTTTTT.

This sequence joins TRBV9 and TRBJ2-3; the match to TRBD2 covers 9 bases. From germline, CDR1 is SGDLS and CDR2 YYNGEE. The CDR3 is made up of 14 amino acids. Losses at the gene ends were 0 bases for V and 6 bases for J; bases not matched to a gene: 2. The CDR3 DNA reads TGTGCCAGCAGCGTAGTGGCGGGGGGGGATACGCAGTATTTT. Translation: CASSVVAGGDTQYF.

The rearrangement uses TRBV6-1 and TRBJ2-4; D is perhaps TRBD2 (5 bases). The length of the CDR3 is 14 residues. Germline lookup yields CDR1 MNHNS and CDR2 SASEGT. Trimming pared 2 bases from V and 8 bases from J, leaving 13 bases between. The CDR3: CASSERAPRDIQYF. CDR3 DNA: TGTGCCAGCAGTGAACGTGCCCCGCGGGACATTCAGTACTTC.

This clone has only one observation. V usage is TRBV28 and J usage is TRBJ2-1, with TRBD2 matching over 10 bases. Trimming at V came to 3 bases and at J to 8 bases, leaving 10 bases not matched to a gene. The CDR3 spans 16 residues. Germline CDR1 is MDHEN and CDR2 is SYDVKM. The CDR3 sequence: CASSFLGLAGADEQFF. The CDR3 DNA reads TGTGCCAGCAGTTTCCTAGGCCTAGCGGGGGCCGATGAGCAGTTCTTC.

The chain links TRBV19 to TRBJ1-2; unclear D gene. CDR1 and CDR2 (germline): LNHDA, SQIVND (reference sequence). V shed 3 bases and J shed 3 bases, with 11 bases lying between them. This CDR3 has 14 residues. CDR3 loop: CASSISIQDYGYTF. The CDR3 DNA is TGTGCCAGTAGTATTTCGATCCAGGACTATGGCTACACCTTC.

This clone was observed a single time. The chain uses TRBV12-1 and TRBJ2-1; the table's TRBD2 call for D was not verified on the DNA. TRBV12-1 is noted as a pseudogene. There are 14 residues in the CDR3. CDR3 residues: CASSFAQRGVEQFF. The CDR3 DNA reads as TGTGCCAGCAGCTTTGCGCAGCGGGGGGTTGAGCAGTTCTTC.

This chain uses TRBV7-9 with TRBJ1-4; the D gene is possibly TRBD1 (5 bases). The CDR3 spans 14 residues. Looked up from germline, CDR1 is SEHNR and CDR2 is FQNEAQ (reference sequence). Trimming took 3 bases from V and 7 from J, leaving 12 bases between them. The CDR3 loop is CASSFYPQVEKLFF. The CDR3 bases are TGTGCCAGCAGCTTTTATCCACAGGTTGAAAAACTGTTTTTT.

The rearrangement uses TRBV5-4 and TRBJ1-1; D uncertain. The CDR3 covers 14 residues. The V end lost 1 base, the J end lost 0 bases, and 7 bases lay between the germline ends. Per the germline V gene, CDR1 is SGHNT and CDR2 is YYREEE (reference sequence). CDR3 sequence (DNA): TGTGCCAGCAGCTTGTTAGACTTGAACACTGAAGCTTTCTTT. Its protein product is CASSLLDLNTEAFF. Full variable domain (remainder filled in from reference TRBV5-4 and TRBJ1-1): ETGVTQSPTHLIKTRGQQVTLRCSSQSGHNTVSWYQQALGQGPQFIFQYYREEENGRGNFPPRFSGLQFPNYSSELNVNALELDDSALYLCASSLLDLNTEAFFGQGTRLTVV.